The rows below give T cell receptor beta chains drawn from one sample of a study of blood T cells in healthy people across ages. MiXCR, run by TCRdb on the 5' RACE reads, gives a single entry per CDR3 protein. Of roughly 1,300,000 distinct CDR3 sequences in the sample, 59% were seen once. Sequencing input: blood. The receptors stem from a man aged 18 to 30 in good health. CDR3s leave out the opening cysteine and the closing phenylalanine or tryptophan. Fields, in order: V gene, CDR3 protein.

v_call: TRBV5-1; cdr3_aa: ASSLSLSGNTGELF
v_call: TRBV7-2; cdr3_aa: ASSFDVRGLLSGANVLT
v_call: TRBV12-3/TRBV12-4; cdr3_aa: ASSDRGAGTGELF
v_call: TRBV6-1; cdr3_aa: ASSATTGRDEQF
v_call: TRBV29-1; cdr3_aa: SVSVRAGELF
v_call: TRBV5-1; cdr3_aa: ASSTTGGNGYT
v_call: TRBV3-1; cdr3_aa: ASSQGSTRNQPQH
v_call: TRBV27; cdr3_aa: ASSNRGSGAF
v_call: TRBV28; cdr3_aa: ASSLDYREGETQY
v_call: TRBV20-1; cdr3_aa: SASYNGNEQF
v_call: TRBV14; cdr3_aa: ASSAQQMYEQF
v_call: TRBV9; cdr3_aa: ASSLTDRDTGNTIY
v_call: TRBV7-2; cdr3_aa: ASTVLGTGWDIQY
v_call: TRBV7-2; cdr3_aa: ASSPTGGVGQPQH
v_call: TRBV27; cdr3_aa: ASNRGTGGPGDTQY
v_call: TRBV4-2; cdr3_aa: ASSQLVGRGTQY
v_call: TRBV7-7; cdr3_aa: ASSATVDRSETQY
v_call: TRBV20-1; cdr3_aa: SATAGTSGGLAYEQY
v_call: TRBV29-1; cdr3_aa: SVETGGLLEQY
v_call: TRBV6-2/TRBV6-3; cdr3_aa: ASSPTAINQPQH
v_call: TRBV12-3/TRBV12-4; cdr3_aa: ASSLAGQGLRLYGYT
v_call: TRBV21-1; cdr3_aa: ASPRQPQH
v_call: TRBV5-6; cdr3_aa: ASSLNFVGPGTGLEKLF
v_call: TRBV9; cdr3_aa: ASSPGRGSTDTQY
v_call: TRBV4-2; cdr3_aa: ASRWDSGGYT
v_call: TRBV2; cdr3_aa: ASSDWTSGTGDEQF
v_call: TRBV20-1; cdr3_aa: SASRATDSYEQY
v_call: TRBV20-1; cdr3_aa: SAPQGAGQPQH
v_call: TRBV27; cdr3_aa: ASSLGSGITDTQY
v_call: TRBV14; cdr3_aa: ASSQGTQLINEKLF
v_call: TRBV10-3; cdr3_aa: AISEPLREIDYGYT
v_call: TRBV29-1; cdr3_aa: SVSPIQRETDTQY
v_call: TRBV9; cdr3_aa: ASSVAGVNTEAF
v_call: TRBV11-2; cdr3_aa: ASSGGVEGYT
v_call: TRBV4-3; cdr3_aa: ASSQDPRGSPLH
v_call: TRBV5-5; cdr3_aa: ASSANRGGYEQY
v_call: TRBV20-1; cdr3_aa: SARVGTGNTIY
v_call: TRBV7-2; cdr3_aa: ASSLTPRTGVEAEQF
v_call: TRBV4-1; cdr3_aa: ASSQDLSVLGTQY
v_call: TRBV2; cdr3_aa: ARVQASTDTQY
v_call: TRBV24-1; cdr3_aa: ATSVGNEQY
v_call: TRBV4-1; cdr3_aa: ASSQDNAGGSYEQY
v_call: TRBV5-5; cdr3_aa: ASSLAGARQNTEAF
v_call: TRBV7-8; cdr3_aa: ASSYTGAVNEQY
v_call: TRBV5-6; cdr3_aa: ASSLSFSGQGDKTQY
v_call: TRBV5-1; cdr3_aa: ASSLEVANTEAF
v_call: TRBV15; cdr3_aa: ATSRDKEDTQY
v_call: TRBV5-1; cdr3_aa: ASSLQGTPTYEQY
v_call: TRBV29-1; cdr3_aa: SVEEMGGTGELF
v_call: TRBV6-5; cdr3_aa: ASGGTGLRMGGYT
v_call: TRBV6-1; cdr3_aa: ASRLRDDQASEQY